Following are 20 T cell receptor beta chains from one sample sequenced in a study of blood T cell dynamics during melanoma immunotherapy. As to time point: pre-treatment baseline. The protocol was immunoSEQ multiplex PCR, while the TCRdb copy is restricted to in-frame clones and leaves out a portion. In the table there are 15,000 to 20,000 clones, approximately 90% of which are singletons. The material sequenced was blood, taken from a patient treated with checkpoint blockade. These receptors all come from a human donor with melanoma.

The J gene is TRBJ2-5, the V gene TRBV7-6, with 11 nucleotides matching TRBD2. The V gene's germline CDR1 is SGHVS and CDR2 FNYEAQ. J gave up 0 bases and V 0 bases, and 3 bases lay outside the gene matches. This CDR3 is 17 amino acids long. CDR3 DNA: TGTGCCAGCAGCTTAGCAGTAGCGGGAGGGTACCAAGAGACCCAGTACTTC. It encodes CASSLAVAGGYQETQYF.

This clone was counted once. The rearrangement joins TRBV6-4 to TRBJ1-5; weak D call: TRBD1 (6 bases). Per germline, CDR1 MRHNA and CDR2 SNTAGT. The CDR3 covers 17 residues. V was trimmed by 11 bases and J by 0 bases, leaving 23 bases between them. CDR3 residues: CAVSRPGAGDSNQPQHF. CDR3 bases: TGTGCCGTATCCAGGCCGGGGGCAGGGGATAGCAATCAGCCCCAGCATTTT.

This rearrangement joins TRBV5-4 to TRBJ1-5; D gene uncertain. Germline CDR1 and CDR2: SGHNT and YYREEE (reference sequence). The CDR3 consists of 16 residues. The V end was cut by 4 bases, the J end by 2 bases, with 16 bases between. DNA for the CDR3: TGTGCCAGCAGCCGCCACCTATCACGAGGCAATCAGCCCCAGCATTTT. This translates into CASSRHLSRGNQPQHF.

J is TRBJ1-3 and V is TRBV19; the D is unclear. Germline assignment: CDR1 LNHDA and CDR2 SQIVND (reference sequence). The CDR3 is 13 residues long. V lost 9 bases and J lost 2, with 11 bases in between. The CDR3 coding sequence is TGTGCCAGCTCAACCGCGGCTGGAAACACCATATATTTT. As protein: CASSTAAGNTIYF. The variable domain in full, completed from reference TRBV19 and TRBJ1-3, reads DGGITQSPKYLFRKEGQNVTLSCEQNLNHDAMYWYRQDPGQGLRLIYYSQIVNDFQKGDIAEGYSVSREKKESFPLTVTSAQKNPTAFYLCASSTAAGNTIYFGEGSWLTVV.

The rearrangement joins TRBV7-2 to TRBJ1-3; TRBD1 matches at 7 bases. Trimming took 2 bases from V and 0 from J; bases not matched to a gene: 7. The germline gives CDR1 SGHTA, CDR2 FQGNSA. This CDR3 contains 17 residues. The CDR3 DNA is TGTGCCAGCAGCTTAAGTGGGACAGCGCTCTCTGGAAACACCATATATTTT. Its translation: CASSLSGTALSGNTIYF. The whole variable domain, filled in from reference TRBV7-2 and TRBJ1-3, reads GAGVSQSPSNKVTEKGKDVELRCDPISGHTALYWYRQSLGQGLEFLIYFQGNSAPDKSGLPSDRFSAERTGGSVSTLTIQRTQQEDSAVYLCASSLSGTALSGNTIYFGEGSWLTVV.

The chain has TRBV11-3 and TRBJ2-3; 7 bases fit TRBD2. V shed 4 bases and J 2 bases; nucleotides not matched to a gene: 3. The CDR3 contains 14 residues. Germline V gives CDR1 SGHNT, CDR2 YENEEA. This chain's CDR3 is CASSWGGVTDTQYF. As DNA, the CDR3 is TGTGCCAGCAGCTGGGGAGGGGTCACAGATACGCAGTATTTT.

This sequence joins TRBV19 and TRBJ2-3; TRBD2 might be the D (5 bases). This CDR3 region has 15 residues. The germline V and J ends were trimmed by 5 bases and 6 bases, with 18 bases remaining between them. The germline CDR1 and CDR2 sequences are LNHDA and SQIVND (reference sequence). CDR3 amino acids: CASSFGLAGLDTQYF. The CDR3 DNA is TGTGCCAGTAGTTTTGGACTGGCCGGATTGGATACGCAGTATTTT.

The CDR3 bases are TGTGCCAGCAGACAGGGTTCAGCGAACACTGAAGCTTTCTTT. Translating it yields CASRQGSANTEAFF. The chain is built from TRBV27 and TRBJ1-1; D perhaps matches TRBD1 (6 bases). This CDR3 has 14 amino acids. Germline loops: CDR1 MNHEY, CDR2 SMNVEV (reference sequence). Trimming shortened V by 6 bases and J by 1 base, and 12 bases separated the two germline ends.

This clone was detected once. The chain links TRBV5-1 to TRBJ1-2, with TRBD1 as a possible D gene (5 bases). Looked up from germline, CDR1 is SGHRS and CDR2 is YFSETQ. This CDR3 has 14 residues. Trimming removed 0 bases from V and 7 bases from J, with 13 bases in between. The CDR3 coding sequence is TGCGCCAGCAGCTTGGGGGGCCTATTAAGTGGCTACACCTTC. This translates into CASSLGGLLSGYTF.

The chain carries TRBV19 and TRBJ2-5, with TRBD1 as a possible D gene (5 bases). CDR3 length: 14 amino acids. Trimming shortened V by 5 bases and J by 2 bases, and 12 bases separated the two germline ends. In germline, CDR1 is LNHDA, CDR2 SQIVND (reference sequence). The CDR3 here is CASSETGRQETQYF. CDR3 nucleotide sequence: TGTGCCAGTAGTGAAACAGGTAGACAAGAGACCCAGTACTTC.

This clone was detected once. As DNA, the CDR3 is TGTGCCACCAGCAGAGAAACTACGACAGGGGGCGGGGATGGCTACACCTTC. The encoded protein is CATSRETTTGGGDGYTF. This chain connects TRBV15 to TRBJ1-2, with 10 bases lining up with TRBD1. Trimming removed 0 bases from V and 6 bases from J; junction bases left unmatched: 10. Germline values: CDR1 LNHNV, CDR2 YYDKDF (reference sequence). CDR3 length: 17 residues.

This clone has just a few counts. This chain joins TRBV19 and TRBJ1-6, with D possibly being TRBD1 (5 bases). The germline V gene has CDR1 LNHDA and CDR2 SQIVND (reference sequence). Trimming cost V 4 bases and J 4 bases, with 11 bases left between them. This CDR3 is built from 15 residues. The DNA of the CDR3 is TGTGCCAGTAGTAAGGGACGGGGTTATAATTCACCCCTCCACTTT. Amino acid sequence: CASSKGRGYNSPLHF.

This sequence joins TRBV6-5 and TRBJ2-1; perhaps TRBD2 as D (7 bases). The CDR3 is made up of 14 amino acids. Germline values: CDR1 MNHEY, CDR2 SVGAGI. Trimming took off 8 bases at V and 5 bases at J, with 16 bases between the two ends. In DNA form, the CDR3 reads TGTGCCAGCGGTCGGGGGGCTAACCACAATGAGCAGTTCTTC. It encodes CASGRGANHNEQFF.

The genes are TRBV6-5 and TRBJ1-2; 7 positions agree with TRBD1. The CDR3 is 13 amino acids. The ends lost 6 bases at V and 2 bases at J; junction bases unmatched: 3. Germline CDR1 and CDR2: MNHEY and SVGAGI. The CDR3 loop reads CASRLTGNYGYTF. The CDR3 DNA follows: TGTGCCAGCAGGTTGACAGGGAACTATGGCTACACCTTC.

The chain has TRBV18 and TRBJ2-7; D gene ambiguous. The germline V and J ends were trimmed by 5 bases and 3 bases, with 8 bases remaining between them. The CDR3 has 12 residues. Germline assignment: CDR1 KGHSH and CDR2 LQKENI. In DNA form, the CDR3 reads TGTGCCAGCTCATCTTCCAGCTACGAGCAGTACTTC. This codes for CASSSSSYEQYF.

The chain couples TRBV11-1 to TRBJ2-3; no reliable D call. The CDR3 contains 14 residues. Germline CDR1 reads SGHAT; CDR2 reads FQDESV (reference sequence). Trimming cost V 5 bases and J 5 bases, with 14 bases left between them. The CDR3 loop reads CASSPTARQDTQYF. The CDR3 DNA sequence: TGTGCCAGCAGCCCCACGGCCCGTCAAGATACGCAGTATTTT.

This clone was observed a single time. The identical CDR3 is also encoded by other nucleotide sequences in the sample. The J gene is TRBJ1-1, the V gene TRBV9; no reliable D call. V was cut by 0 bases and J by 0 bases, with 3 bases left in between. Germline values: CDR1 SGDLS, CDR2 YYNGEE. This CDR3 is 13 amino acids long. The CDR3 is CASSVDVNTEAFF. DNA of the CDR3: TGTGCCAGCAGCGTAGATGTGAACACTGAAGCTTTCTTT.

The V call is TRBV29-1, the J call TRBJ2-2, with D possibly matching TRBD1 (6 bases). The length of the CDR3 is 14 residues. Trimming removed 3 bases from V and 6 bases from J, with 14 bases in between. The V gene's germline CDR1 is SQVTM and CDR2 ANQGSEA. The CDR3 sequence is CSVEGRGLSGELFF. Written as DNA, the CDR3 is TGCAGCGTTGAGGGCAGGGGATTGTCCGGGGAGCTGTTTTTT.

The chain is built from TRBV27 and TRBJ2-2, with 7 bases lining up with TRBD1. Unmatched junction bases numbered 10, after V lost 5 bases and J lost 7 bases. Germline V lookup: CDR1 MNHEY, CDR2 SMNVEV (reference sequence). The CDR3 spans 15 residues. CDR3 nucleotides: TGTGCCAGCAGTGCCAGACAGGGTAGAAACGGGGAGCTGTTTTTT. Protein: CASSARQGRNGELFF.

The chain recombines TRBV6-5 with TRBJ2-7, with 10 bases that match TRBD2. The CDR3 has 16 amino acids. CDR1 and CDR2 (germline): MNHEY, SVGAGI. V was pared by 0 bases and J by 4 bases, with 6 bases of the junction left unmatched. The CDR3 DNA follows: TGTGCCAGCAGTTACTCGTCCGCTAGCGGGAGATACGAGCAGTACTTC. Encoded protein: CASSYSSASGRYEQYF.